This T cell receptor (beta chain) came from a study of shared clonotypes between healthy human individuals (TCRdb year 2020). General notes on the study: The cohort comprised a couple of women and a few men aged 18 to 49 years. For each donor, three plates each were used for CD4 naive and CD4 memory, two plates were used for CD8 naive, and one plate was used for CD8 memory. To estimate repertoire size and how much clonotype sharing occurs between individuals, the study deeply sequenced the blood TCR repertoires of five healthy adults. To increase sequencing depth and limit assay-specific biases, different laboratories used diverse techniques to prepare libraries and sequence TCR repertoires. Leukapheresis yielded between about 0.85 and 9.5 billion PBMCs per donor. Study-wide findings and limitations: Sampling was limited to blood, and TCR repertoires in tissue likely differ from TCR repertoires in blood. Larger estimated clonotype richness was generally found for naive subsets than for memory subsets. Compared with non-shared clonotypes, clonotypes shared by all four sorted-subset donors had higher generation probabilities. Pairwise subsampling indicated that sequencing depth was expected to affect the degree of clonotype sharing among donors. About 5% of naive CD4, 3.5% of naive CD8, approximately 2% of memory CD4, and 0.35% to 0.5% of memory CD8 clonotypes were shared across a few donors. Incomplete sequencing was indicated by rarefaction of sorted-subset datasets, despite the large sequencing depth. The genetic and exposure-history diversity represented was limited by the small number of donors.

CDR1 and CDR2, looked up from the germline V gene, are MDHEN and SYDVKM. The CDR3 sequence holds 12 residues, the cysteine and phenylalanine included. Just CDR3 DNA is preserved here, 36 bases in frame from base 1. Trimming accounts for 3 bases at V and 6 bases at J, while the number of junction bases matched to no gene is 2. Using the deep immunoSEQ assay, multiplex PCR amplified TCR CDR3 regions from genomic DNA. Extracted genomic DNA from each cell subset was distributed evenly across all wells of several immunoSEQ 96-well plates, and each plate was treated as a replicate. Each replicate PCR for sorted subsets received around 200 ng genomic DNA, equal to roughly 30,000 T cell genomes. Purified libraries were measured with a Qubit 3.0 fluorometer, size-checked on a Bioanalyzer 2100, and measured again with the KAPA Library Quantification kit. Every immunoSEQ 96-well plate was sequenced on a dedicated single-read 150-cycle Illumina NextSeq 550 flow cell. Per the source publication's procedure: Because the immunoSEQ output held only junctional sequences and lacked quality scores, the filtering could not match the filtering applied to full-length reads. To assign V/J genes and CDR3, sequences were annotated using PyIR, a Python wrapper for IgBLAST v1.9, with IMGT germline references. Reads with weak V/J assignments (E-value above 1e-6), missing CDR3, stop codons, out-of-frame junctions, or ambiguous translated residues were removed. V3J clonotypes were defined as sequences sharing an identical inferred V gene, J gene, and CDR3 amino acid sequence. Percentage overlap between repertoires was calculated by dividing the number of shared unique clonotypes by the size of the smaller repertoire. Repertoire richness was assessed with RTK rarefaction, the Chao1 estimator, and Recon v2.1 estimates of unobserved clonotypes. For all TCRbeta clonotypes obtained by the gDNA method from a few donors, generation probabilities were computed with OLGA. As stored in TCRdb, this immuneACCESS dataset retains in-frame rearrangements with V and J assigned. A fraction of the clones does not appear; measured against another copy, unresolved V genes explain less than half of the discrepancy, and the remainder lacks a known reason. That table supplies the V and J calls and clone size; D and trimming were determined from the DNA. The sample table contains under 650,000 clones; only one count was recorded for 90% to 97% of them. The top ten clones comprise 0.06% of the sample.

On this clone: Its cognate antigen has yet to be identified. Per-base quality was not reported, and no clone a single base away is much larger than it.

The donors were healthy, HIV-negative adults with no recently reported acute infections or vaccinations. All donors were Caucasian adults living in Nashville, Tennessee, USA. CD4+ T cells were enriched by magnetic negative selection, after which naive cells were positively selected on CD45RA and the negative fraction was taken as the memory subset. Blood was obtained by leukapheresis, after which PBMCs were separated by Ficoll-Histopaque density gradient centrifugation and cryopreserved in liquid nitrogen vapor phase. Purity and quantity of every magnetically sorted T cell population were checked by analytical flow cytometry. Genomic DNA was isolated from every sorted fraction and measured by UV absorbance on a Nanodrop 2000c.

This receptor was identified in a woman aged 25 to 39 in good health. The sample consisted of naive CD4+ T cells sorted from blood. According to the study, the label for this sample's cell subset or site signals: CD45RA+ positively selected. Here the chain combines TRBV28 and TRBJ2-7, with 7 central nucleotides matching TRBD1. The CDR3 is CASSFPGGEQYF. The nucleotide sequence is given as TGTGCCAGCAGTTTCCCAGGGGGCGAGCAGTACTTC.